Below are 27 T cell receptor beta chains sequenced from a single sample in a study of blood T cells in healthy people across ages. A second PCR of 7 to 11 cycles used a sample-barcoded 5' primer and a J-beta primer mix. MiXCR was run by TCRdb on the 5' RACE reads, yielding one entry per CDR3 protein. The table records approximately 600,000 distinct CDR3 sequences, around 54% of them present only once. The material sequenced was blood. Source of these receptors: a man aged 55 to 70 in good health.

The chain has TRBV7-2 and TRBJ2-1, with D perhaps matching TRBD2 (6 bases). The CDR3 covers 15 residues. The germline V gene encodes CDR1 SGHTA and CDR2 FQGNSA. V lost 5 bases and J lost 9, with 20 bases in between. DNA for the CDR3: TGTGCCAGCAGCCCCGTTCTGCGGGGTGGGTTTGAGCAGTTCTTC. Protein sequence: CASSPVLRGGFEQFF.

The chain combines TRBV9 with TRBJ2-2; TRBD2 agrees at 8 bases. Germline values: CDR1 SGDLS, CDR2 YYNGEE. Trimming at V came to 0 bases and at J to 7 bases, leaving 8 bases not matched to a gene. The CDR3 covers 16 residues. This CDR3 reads CASSVVRAGAIGELFF. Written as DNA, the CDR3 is TGTGCCAGCAGCGTAGTTCGAGCGGGGGCGATCGGGGAGCTGTTTTTT.

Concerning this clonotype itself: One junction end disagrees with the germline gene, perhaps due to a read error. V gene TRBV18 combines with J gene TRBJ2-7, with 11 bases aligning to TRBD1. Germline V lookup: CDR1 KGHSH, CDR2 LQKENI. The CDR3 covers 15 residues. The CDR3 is CASSQGDRGFYGQYF. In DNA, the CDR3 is TGTGCCAGCTCACAGGGGGACAGGGGGTTTTACGGGCAGTACTTC. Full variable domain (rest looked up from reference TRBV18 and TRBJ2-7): NAGVMQNPRHLVRRRGQEARLRCSPMKGHSHVYWYRQLPEEGLKFMVYLQKENIIDESGMPKERFSAEFPKEGPSILRIQQVVRGDSAAYFCASSQGDRGFYGQYFGPGTRLTVT.

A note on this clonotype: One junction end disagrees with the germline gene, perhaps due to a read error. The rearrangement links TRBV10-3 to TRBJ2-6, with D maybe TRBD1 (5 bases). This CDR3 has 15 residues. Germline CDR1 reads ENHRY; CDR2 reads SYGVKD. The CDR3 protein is CAISESGAGANALTF. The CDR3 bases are TGTGCCATCAGTGAGTCAGGGGCTGGGGCCAACGCCCTGACTTTC.

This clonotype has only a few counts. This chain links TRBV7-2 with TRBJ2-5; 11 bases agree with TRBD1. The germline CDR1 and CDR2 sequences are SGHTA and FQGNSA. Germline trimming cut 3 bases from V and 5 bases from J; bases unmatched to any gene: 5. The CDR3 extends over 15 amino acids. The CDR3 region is CASSLRDRGSETQYF. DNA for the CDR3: TGTGCCAGCAGCTTGCGGGACAGGGGGTCTGAGACCCAGTACTTC.

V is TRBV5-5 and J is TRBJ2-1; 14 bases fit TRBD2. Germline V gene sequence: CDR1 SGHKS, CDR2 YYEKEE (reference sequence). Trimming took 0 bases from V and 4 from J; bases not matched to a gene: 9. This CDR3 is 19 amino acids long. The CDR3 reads CASSLVGLAGGPLYNEQFF. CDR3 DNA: TGTGCCAGCAGCTTGGTTGGACTAGCGGGGGGTCCACTTTACAATGAGCAGTTCTTC.

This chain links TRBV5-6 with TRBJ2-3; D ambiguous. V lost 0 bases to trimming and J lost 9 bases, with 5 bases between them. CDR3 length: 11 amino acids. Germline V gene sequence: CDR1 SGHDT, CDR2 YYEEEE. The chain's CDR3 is CASSLETTQYF. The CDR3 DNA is TGTGCCAGCAGCTTGGAAACGACGCAGTATTTT.

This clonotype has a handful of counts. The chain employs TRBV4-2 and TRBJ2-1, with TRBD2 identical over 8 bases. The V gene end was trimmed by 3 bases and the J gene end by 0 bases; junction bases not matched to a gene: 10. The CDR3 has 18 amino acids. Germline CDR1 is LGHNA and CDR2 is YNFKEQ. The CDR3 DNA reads TGTGCCAGCAGCCAGGGCCTGATGGCGGGAGGCTCCTACAATGAGCAGTTCTTC. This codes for CASSQGLMAGGSYNEQFF.

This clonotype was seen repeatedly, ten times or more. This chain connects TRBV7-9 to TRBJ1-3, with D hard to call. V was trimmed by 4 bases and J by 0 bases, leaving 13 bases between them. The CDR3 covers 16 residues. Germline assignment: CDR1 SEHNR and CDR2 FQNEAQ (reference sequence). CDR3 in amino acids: CASSSDVILSGNTIYF. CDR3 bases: TGTGCCAGCAGCTCGGACGTTATACTCTCTGGAAACACCATATATTTT.

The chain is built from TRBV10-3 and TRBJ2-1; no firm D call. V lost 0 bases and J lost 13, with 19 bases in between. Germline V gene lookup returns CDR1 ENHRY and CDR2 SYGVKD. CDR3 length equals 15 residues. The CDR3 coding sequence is TGTGCCATCAGTGAGTCTCACAACCCACCGGAGACCCAGTTCTTC. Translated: CAISESHNPPETQFF.

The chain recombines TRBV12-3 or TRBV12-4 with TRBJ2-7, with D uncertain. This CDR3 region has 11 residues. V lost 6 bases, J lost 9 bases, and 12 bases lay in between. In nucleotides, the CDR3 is TGTGCCAGCAGCCCGACCCACCGGCAGTACTTC. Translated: CASSPTHRQYF.

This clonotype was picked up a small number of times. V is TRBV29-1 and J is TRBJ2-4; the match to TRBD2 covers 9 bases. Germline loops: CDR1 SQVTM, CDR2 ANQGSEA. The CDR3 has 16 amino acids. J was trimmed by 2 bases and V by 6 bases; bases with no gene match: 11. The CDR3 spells CSVTSGGSGTKNIQYF. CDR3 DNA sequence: TGCAGCGTGACTAGCGGCGGCTCGGGGACCAAAAACATTCAGTACTTC.

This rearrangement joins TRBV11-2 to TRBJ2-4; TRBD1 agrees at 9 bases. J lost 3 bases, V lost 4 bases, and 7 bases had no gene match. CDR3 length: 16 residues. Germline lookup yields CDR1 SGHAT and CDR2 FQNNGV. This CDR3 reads CASSSYRGQDKNIQYF. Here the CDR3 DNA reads TGTGCCAGCAGCTCCTACAGGGGGCAGGACAAAAACATTCAGTACTTC.

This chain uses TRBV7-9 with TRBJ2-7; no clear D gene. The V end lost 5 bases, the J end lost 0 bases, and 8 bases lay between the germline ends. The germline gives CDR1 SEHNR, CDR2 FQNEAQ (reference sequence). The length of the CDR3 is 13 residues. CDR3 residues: CASSLPHSYEQYF. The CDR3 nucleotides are TGTGCCAGCAGCCTCCCCCACTCCTACGAGCAGTACTTC.

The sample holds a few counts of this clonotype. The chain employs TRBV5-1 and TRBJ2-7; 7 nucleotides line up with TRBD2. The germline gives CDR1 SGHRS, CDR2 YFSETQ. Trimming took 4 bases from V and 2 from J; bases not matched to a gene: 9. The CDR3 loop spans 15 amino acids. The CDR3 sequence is CASSPWGGSTYEQYF. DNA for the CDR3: TGCGCCAGCAGCCCGTGGGGAGGGTCAACCTACGAGCAGTACTTC.

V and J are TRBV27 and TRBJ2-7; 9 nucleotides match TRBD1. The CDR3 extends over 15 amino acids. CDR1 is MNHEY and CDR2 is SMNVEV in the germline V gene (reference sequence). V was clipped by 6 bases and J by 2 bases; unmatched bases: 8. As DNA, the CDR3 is TGTGCCAGCAGGGACCAGACAGGGGGTCCCTACGAGCAGTACTTC. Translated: CASRDQTGGPYEQYF.

DNA of the CDR3: TGCAGTGCTAGAAGAGGGGGAGTAACCGGGGAGCTGTTTTTT. Encoded protein: CSARRGGVTGELFF. The J gene is TRBJ2-2, the V gene TRBV20-1, with D perhaps TRBD1 (6 bases). The CDR3 totals 14 residues. V was clipped by 2 bases and J by 5 bases, with 12 bases between them. CDR1 and CDR2 (germline): DFQATT, SNEGSKA (reference sequence).

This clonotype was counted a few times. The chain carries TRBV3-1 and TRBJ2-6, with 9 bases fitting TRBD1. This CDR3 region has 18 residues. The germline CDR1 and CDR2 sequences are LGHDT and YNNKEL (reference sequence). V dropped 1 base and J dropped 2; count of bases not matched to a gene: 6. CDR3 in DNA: TGTGCCAGCAGCCAAGTCCCACAGGGGGCGGCTGGGGCCAACGTCCTGACTTTC. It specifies CASSQVPQGAAGANVLTF.

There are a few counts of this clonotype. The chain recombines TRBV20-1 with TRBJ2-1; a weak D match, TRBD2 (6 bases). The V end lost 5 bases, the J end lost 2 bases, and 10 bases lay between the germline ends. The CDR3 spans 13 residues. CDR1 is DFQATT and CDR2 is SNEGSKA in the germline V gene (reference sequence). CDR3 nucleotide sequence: TGCAGTGCTTCGGGACTCACCTACAATGAGCAGTTCTTC. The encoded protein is CSASGLTYNEQFF.

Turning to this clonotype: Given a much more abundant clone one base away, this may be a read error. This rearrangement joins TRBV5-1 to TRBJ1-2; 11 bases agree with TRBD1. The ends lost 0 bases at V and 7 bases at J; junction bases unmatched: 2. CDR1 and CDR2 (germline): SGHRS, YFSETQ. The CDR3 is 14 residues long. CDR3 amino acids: CASSLAGTGGGYTF. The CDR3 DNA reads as TGCGCCAGCAGCTTGGCGGGGACAGGGGGTGGCTACACCTTC.

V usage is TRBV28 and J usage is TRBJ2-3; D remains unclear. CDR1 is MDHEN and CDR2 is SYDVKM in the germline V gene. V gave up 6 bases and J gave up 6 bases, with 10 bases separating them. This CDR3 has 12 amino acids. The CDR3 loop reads CASSQPRDTQYF. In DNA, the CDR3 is TGTGCCAGCAGCCAACCGAGGGATACGCAGTATTTT.

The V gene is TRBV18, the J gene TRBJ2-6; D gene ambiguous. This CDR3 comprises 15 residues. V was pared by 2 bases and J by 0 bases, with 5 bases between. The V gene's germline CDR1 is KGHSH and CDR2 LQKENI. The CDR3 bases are TGTGCCAGCTCACCAACCAACTCTGGGGCCAACGTCCTGACTTTC. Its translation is CASSPTNSGANVLTF.

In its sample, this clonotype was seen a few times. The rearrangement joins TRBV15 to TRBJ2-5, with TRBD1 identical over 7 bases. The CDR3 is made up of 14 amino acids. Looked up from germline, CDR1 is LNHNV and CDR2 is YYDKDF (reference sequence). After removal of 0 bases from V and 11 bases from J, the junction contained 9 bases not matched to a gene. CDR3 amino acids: CATSRDGTAEEQYF. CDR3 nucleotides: TGTGCCACCAGCAGAGACGGGACAGCTGAGGAGCAGTACTTC. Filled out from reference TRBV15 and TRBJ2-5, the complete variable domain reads DAMVIQNPRYQVTQFGKPVTLSCSQTLNHNVMYWYQQKSSQAPKLLFHYYDKDFNNEADTPDNFQSRRPNTSFCFLDIRSPGLGDTAMYLCATSRDGTAEEQYFGPGTRLLVL.

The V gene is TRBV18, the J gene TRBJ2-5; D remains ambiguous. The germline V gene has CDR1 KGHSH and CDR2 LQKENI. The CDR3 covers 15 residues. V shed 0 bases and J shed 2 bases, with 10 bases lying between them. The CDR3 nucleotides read TGTGCCAGCTCACCACCGAGTAGCCCTCAAGAGACCCAGTACTTC. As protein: CASSPPSSPQETQYF.

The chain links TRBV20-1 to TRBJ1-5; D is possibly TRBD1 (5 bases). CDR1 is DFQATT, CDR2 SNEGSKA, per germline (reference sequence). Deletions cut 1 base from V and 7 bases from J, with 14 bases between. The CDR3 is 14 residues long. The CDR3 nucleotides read TGCAGTGCTAGAGTAACCAGGGAGGGACAGCCCCAGCATTTT. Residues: CSARVTREGQPQHF.

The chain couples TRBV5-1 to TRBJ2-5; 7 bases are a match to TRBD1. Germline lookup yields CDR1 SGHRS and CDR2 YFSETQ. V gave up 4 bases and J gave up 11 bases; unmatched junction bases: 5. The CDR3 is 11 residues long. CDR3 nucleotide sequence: TGCGCCAGCAGCGACGGGACAGCTCAGTACTTC. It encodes CASSDGTAQYF.

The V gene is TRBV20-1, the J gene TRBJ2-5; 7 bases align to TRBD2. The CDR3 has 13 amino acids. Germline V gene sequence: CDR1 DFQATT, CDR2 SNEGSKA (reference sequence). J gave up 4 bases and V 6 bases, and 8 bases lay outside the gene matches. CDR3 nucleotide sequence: TGCAGTGCCCCCGGGGAGGGGAGAGAGACCCAGTACTTC. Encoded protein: CSAPGEGRETQYF.